The clone carrying this T cell receptor beta chain occurred a few times. V dropped 8 bases and J dropped 0 bases, with 8 bases sitting between them. The CDR3 covers 14 residues. The V gene's germline CDR1 is LNHDA and CDR2 SQIVND (reference sequence). Amplification of TCR beta CDR3 regions used RNA as the template. TCR CDR3 underwent first-round RT-PCR with the HTBI primer set. TCRdb passed the multiplex PCR reads through MiXCR, listing each CDR3 protein once. Of 300,000 to 450,000 distinct CDR3 sequences listed, roughly 13% are singletons. This entry is derived from a study of T cells in Graves' hyperthyroidism and ophthalmopathy.

The receptor's source is a woman aged 55-70 years with Graves' hyperthyroidism. This rearrangement joins TRBV19 to TRBJ2-6, with D perhaps TRBD1 (6 bases). Sequencing was performed on blood. CDR3 amino acids: CASQGGSGANVLTF. The CDR3, as DNA: TGTGCCAGTCAAGGGGGCTCTGGGGCCAACGTCCTGACTTTC.